This T cell receptor (beta chain) is drawn from a study of cytomegalovirus exposure and HLA in healthy donors. Findings and limits, study-wide: Reports credit the classifier with highly specific, highly sensitive diagnosis of cytomegalovirus status.

A word on this clone: Its antigen is not identified.

The V gene's germline CDR1 is SGHRS and CDR2 YFSETQ. The CDR3 is 15 amino acids. Trimming shortened V by 0 bases and J by 2 bases, and 12 bases separated the two germline ends. 60 Vbeta and 13 Jbeta primers were used in PCR. How the authors handled the data: Approximately 12 million of the 80 million or so unique TCR beta chains counted in a later analysis were shared. Only in-frame clones appear in the TCRdb table, and some are missing; sequencing was by immunoSEQ multiplex PCR. The V and J calls and clone size are taken from that table; D and trimming were inferred from the DNA. There are about 170,000 clones in the sample; over 60% occur only once, and approximately 6% lies in the top ten.

The source material was PBMCs. The chain joins TRBV5-1 to TRBJ2-7; D is perhaps TRBD1 (6 bases). This TCR came from a middle-aged man in good health and CMV-seropositive. CDR3 sequence (DNA): TGCGCCAGCAGCTTGGAGTGGGACATGCCCTACGAGCAGTACTTC. Amino acid sequence: CASSLEWDMPYEQYF.